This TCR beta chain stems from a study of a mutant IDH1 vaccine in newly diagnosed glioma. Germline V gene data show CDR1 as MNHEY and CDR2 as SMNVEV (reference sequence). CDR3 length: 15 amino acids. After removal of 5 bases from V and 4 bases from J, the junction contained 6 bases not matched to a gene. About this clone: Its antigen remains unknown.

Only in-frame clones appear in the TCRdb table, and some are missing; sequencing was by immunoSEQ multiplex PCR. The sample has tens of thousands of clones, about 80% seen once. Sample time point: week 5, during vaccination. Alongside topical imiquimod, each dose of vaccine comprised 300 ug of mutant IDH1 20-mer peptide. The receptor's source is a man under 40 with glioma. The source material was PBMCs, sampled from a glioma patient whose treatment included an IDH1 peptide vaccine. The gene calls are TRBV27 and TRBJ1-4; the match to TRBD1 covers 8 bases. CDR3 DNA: TGTGCCAGCAGTCCGGGACAGGTGGTTAATGAAAAACTGTTTTTT. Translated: CASSPGQVVNEKLFF.